Listed below are T cell receptor beta chains from one sample, sequenced in a study of CD4 T cell repertoires in COVID-19. Sequencing used immunoSEQ multiplex PCR; TCRdb keeps in-frame clones, though not all of them. The sample consists of 8,000 or so clones, approximately 81% of them appearing once. This sample comprised effector memory CD4+ T cells from blood, obtained before the COVID-19 pandemic. These receptors were collected from a human donor who had COVID-19. The CDR3 runs from the conserved cysteine through the conserved F or W. The D gene is left open where the match is weak. Size tells how often a clone was seen (once, few, many) or the class of an expanded clone, and some rows leave it out.

clone_size,d_call,j_call,v_call,cdr3_length,cdr3_aa,cdr3_nt
.,.,TRBJ1-1,TRBV4-1,18,CASSQDDQGSTPNTEAFF,TGCGCCAGCAGCCAAGATGATCAGGGTTCCACCCCTAACACTGAAGCTTTCTTT
.,.,TRBJ1-6,TRBV6-1,15,CASRQMTDNNSPLHF,TGTGCCAGCAGACAAATGACAGACAATAATTCACCCCTCCACTTT
.,TRBD2,TRBJ2-2,TRBV10-1,15,CASSELAGLTGELFF,TGCGCCAGCAGTGAGCTAGCGGGTCTGACCGGGGAGCTGTTTTTT
.,.,TRBJ2-6,TRBV28,14,CASSRQTGANVLTF,TGTGCCAGCTCGCGGCAAACTGGGGCCAACGTCCTGACTTTC
once,.,TRBJ2-5,TRBV19,12,CASRGVPKTQYF,TGTGCCAGTAGAGGGGTCCCCAAGACCCAGTACTTC
.,.,TRBJ2-7,TRBV6-1,14,CASREQRLSGEQYF,TGTGCCAGCAGGGAACAGCGACTGTCCGGCGAGCAGTACTTC
few,.,TRBJ2-4,TRBV4-1,13,CASSVGTENIQYF,TGCGCCAGCAGCGTGGGCACAGAAAACATTCAGTACTTC
.,TRBD1,TRBJ1-1,TRBV2,16,CASRVPPGQGDTEAFF,TGTGCCAGCAGAGTACCCCCGGGACAGGGGGACACTGAAGCTTTCTTT
.,.,TRBJ1-1,TRBV29-1,12,CSVLQGNTEAFF,TGCAGCGTGTTACAGGGGAACACTGAAGCTTTCTTT
.,TRBD1,TRBJ1-3,TRBV18,13,CASQGDSGNTIYF,TGTGCCAGCCAGGGGGACTCTGGAAACACCATATATTTT
once,.,TRBJ2-6,TRBV5-1,18,CASRPGTLNISGANVLTF,TGCGCCAGCAGACCCGGGACACTTAATATCTCTGGGGCCAACGTCCTGACTTTC
.,.,TRBJ2-3,TRBV2,15,CASSVDRYSTDTQYF,TGTGCCAGCAGTGTTGACAGGTATAGCACAGATACGCAGTATTTT
.,.,TRBJ1-1,TRBV6-1,13,CASSPASSREAFF,TGTGCCAGCAGCCCGGCGTCTAGTCGTGAAGCTTTCTTT
.,.,TRBJ2-1,TRBV6-1,16,CASSEDGTRSYNEQFF,TGTGCCAGCAGTGAAGATGGCACCAGGTCCTACAATGAGCAGTTCTTC
.,TRBD1,TRBJ1-1,TRBV6-1,15,CASSLGTGADTEAFF,TGTGCCAGCAGTCTGGGGACAGGGGCGGACACTGAAGCTTTCTTT
.,TRBD2,TRBJ2-5,TRBV7-2,17,CASSVGLAGGPPETQYF,TGTGCCAGCAGCGTGGGACTAGCGGGAGGGCCGCCAGAGACCCAGTACTTC
.,.,TRBJ1-5,TRBV5-6,15,CASSGGLYPNQPQHF,TGTGCCAGCAGCGGCGGGCTGTATCCCAATCAGCCCCAGCATTTT
.,.,TRBJ2-7,TRBV28,12,CASSTGFYEQYF,TGTGCCAGCAGTACAGGTTTCTACGAGCAGTACTTC
.,.,TRBJ1-4,TRBV28,14,CASSLYRLNEKLFF,TGTGCCAGCAGTTTATACAGATTAAATGAAAAACTGTTTTTT
.,.,TRBJ2-3,TRBV5-1,16,CASSVREPTSTDTQYF,TGCGCCAGCAGCGTACGGGAGCCCACTAGCACAGATACGCAGTATTTT
.,.,TRBJ1-4,TRBV6-1,15,CASSERQGQNEKLFF,TGTGCCAGCAGTGAAAGGCAGGGCCAAAATGAAAAACTGTTTTTT
.,.,TRBJ2-1,TRBV19,14,CASSTPGLQNEQFF,TGTGCCAGTAGTACCCCGGGACTCCAGAATGAGCAGTTCTTC
.,.,TRBJ2-7,TRBV7-2,14,CASSPWGDPYEQYF,TGTGCCAGCAGCCCCTGGGGGGACCCCTACGAGCAGTACTTC